The clone carrying this TCR beta chain occurred once. Its cognate antigen is unknown. These data come from a study of shared clonotypes between healthy human individuals. General study findings and limits: Incompleteness in sorted-subset sequencing, despite large depth, was shown by rarefaction.

V lost 1 base and J lost 5, with 20 bases in between. Looked up from germline, CDR1 is LGHNA and CDR2 is YNFKEQ. This CDR3 spans 17 amino acids. A CD45RA-negative memory subset and a CD45RA+ naive subset were separated from the CD4+ cells. Here immunoSEQ multiplex PCR was the method, and the copy in TCRdb shows in-frame clones only, minus some. Among 150,000 to 200,000 clones, 90% to 95% were seen once, and the ten largest hold more than 0.065%. V is TRBV4-2 and J is TRBJ1-1; TRBD1 might be the D (6 bases). Sequencing input: naive CD4+ T cells sorted from blood. The sample's subset: CD45RA+ positively selected. The source is a woman in her twenties or thirties in good health. CDR3 bases: TGTGCCAGCAGCCAAGTCGATACAGGGAGGATGGGAACTGAAGCTTTCTTT. Translating it yields CASSQVDTGRMGTEAFF.